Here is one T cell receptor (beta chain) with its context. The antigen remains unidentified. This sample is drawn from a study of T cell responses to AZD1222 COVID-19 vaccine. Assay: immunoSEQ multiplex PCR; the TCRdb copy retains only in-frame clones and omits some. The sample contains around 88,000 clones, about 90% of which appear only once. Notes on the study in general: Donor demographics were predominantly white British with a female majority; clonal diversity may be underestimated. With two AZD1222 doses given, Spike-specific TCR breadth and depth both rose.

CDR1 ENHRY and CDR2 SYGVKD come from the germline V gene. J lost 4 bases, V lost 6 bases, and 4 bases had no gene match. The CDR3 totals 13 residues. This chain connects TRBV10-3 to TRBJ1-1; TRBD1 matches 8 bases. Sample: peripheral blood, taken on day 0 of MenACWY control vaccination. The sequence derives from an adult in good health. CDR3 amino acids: CAISGTGGTEAFF. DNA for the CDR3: TGTGCCATCAGCGGTACAGGGGGCACTGAAGCTTTCTTT.